The following is a T cell receptor (beta chain) sequence with its context. The antigen remains unidentified. V lost 7 bases and J lost 2, with 9 bases in between. The CDR3 consists of 14 residues. Germline values: CDR1 SNHLY, CDR2 FYNNEI. The data were taken from a study of beta chain features in type 1 diabetes. Since all of the isolated RNA was reverse transcribed, expressed TCRB transcripts were what got sequenced. Profiled with immunoSEQ multiplex PCR; TCRdb holds only in-frame clones, not every one. The table shows under 850,000 clones, with roughly 13% occurring only once. Broader study findings: In every one of the four CD4+ subsets, TCRB CDR3s were moderately but significantly shorter in Type 1 diabetes patients.

This clonotype was obtained from a young man with type 1 diabetes. This rearrangement joins TRBV2 to TRBJ2-6; D is unresolved. Sequences were obtained from naive CD4+ T cells from blood. CDR3 in DNA: TGTGCCAGCACAGAATCCACTGGGGCCAACGTCCTGACTTTC. Amino acid sequence: CASTESTGANVLTF.